One T cell receptor (beta chain) is described in this entry. Its antigen is unidentified. These data come from a study of shared clonotypes between healthy human individuals. The J segment lost 4 bases and the V segment lost 1 base, leaving 14 bases of the junction unmatched. The length of the CDR3 is 18 residues. In germline, CDR1 is MGHDK, CDR2 SYGVNS. Findings and limits, study-wide: Naive CD4 clonotypes overlapped across several donors at around 4.8%. Compared with memory subsets, naive subsets generally had larger estimated richness.

Each of the donors was a healthy adult who was HIV-negative and had not had a recent acute infection or vaccination. Generated by immunoSEQ multiplex PCR, the TCRdb table keeps only in-frame clones and is missing some. The sample lists more than 150,000 clones, about 66% occurring once. V is TRBV25-1 and J is TRBJ2-7, with 9 bases aligning to TRBD1. Sequenced input: memory CD4+ T cells sorted from blood. The subset here: CD45RA-negative fraction. The receptor was derived from a man aged 25 to 45 in good health. CDR3 residues: CASSESGGGTGTLYEQYF. Written as DNA, the CDR3 is TGTGCCAGCAGTGAATCGGGAGGTGGGACAGGGACTTTATACGAGCAGTACTTC.